This T cell receptor beta chain was identified in a study of regulatory T cells in long-lasting Graves disease. Study-wide results and caveats: Sample size, which was small, may have reduced accuracy.

Building of the TCR beta libraries involved iRepertoire HTBI primers and Arm-PCR of CDR3 regions. MiXCR, applied by TCRdb to the multiplex PCR reads, yields one record per CDR3 protein. The table includes roughly 440,000 distinct CDR3 sequences, approximately 16% detected once. With regard to this clonotype: Its antigen is undetermined.

Germline V CDR1 and CDR2: MNHNY, SVGAGI (reference sequence). Trimming shortened V by 0 bases and J by 6 bases, and 14 bases separated the two germline ends. The CDR3 spans 16 residues. This sample's time point: newly diagnosed GD, antithyroid drugs for less than 3 months. Researchers made the TCR library from RNA that was extracted from PBMCs. These data also formed part of another study, on T cells in Graves' hyperthyroidism and ophthalmopathy. That source notes: Stable Graves' hyperthyroidism meant no ophthalmopathy progression within 18 months. Based on clinical symptoms, serum thyroxine and TRAb, thyroid ultrasound and orbital computed tomography, diagnoses were reached.

This TCR came from a woman aged 18-29 years with Graves disease. The chain has TRBV6-6 and TRBJ2-2; D perhaps matches TRBD1 (6 bases). The sample consisted of peripheral blood mononuclear cells (PBMCs), taken at new diagnosis, from a patient treated with antithyroid drugs. CDR3 amino acids: CASSYSMGAGPGELFF. The DNA for the CDR3 is TGTGCCAGCAGTTACTCGATGGGGGCCGGCCCCGGGGAGCTGTTTTTT.